Below, one T cell receptor (beta chain) is given with its context. The sample originates from a study of blood T cell repertoires in COVID-19. Study information: Whether acute or convalescent, the COVID-19 samples came from the United States, Italy and Spain.

The CDR3 runs to 13 residues. Per germline, CDR1 SQVTM and CDR2 ANQGSEA. V lost 6 bases, J lost 3 bases, and 4 bases stayed unmatched. Under the authors' procedure: It was from reference gene primer amplification that nucleated cell counts were estimated. Assay: immunoSEQ multiplex PCR; the TCRdb copy retains only in-frame clones and omits some. For V, J and clone size, that table is used; D and trimming come from the DNA. In the table there are fewer than 85,000 clones, around 74% of which are singletons. This chain joins TRBV29-1 and TRBJ2-5, with TRBD1 identical over 10 bases. The sample consisted of peripheral blood. The TCR was taken from a human donor with acute or convalescent COVID-19. The donor label of this sample is uncertain. The CDR3 DNA follows: TGCAGCGTAGGACAGGGGGGAAAAGAGACCCAGTACTTC. It encodes CSVGQGGKETQYF. The full variable domain, completed using reference TRBV29-1 and TRBJ2-5, is SAVISQKPSRDICQRGTSLTIQCQVDSQVTMMFWYRQQPGQSLTLIATANQGSEATYESGFVIDKFPISRPNLTFSTLTVSNMSPEDSSIYLCSVGQGGKETQYFGPGTRLLVL.